These 13 T cell receptor beta chains were sequenced from one sample in a study of T-cell reconstitution after alpha-beta-depleted transplantation in children. A TCRbeta library incorporating unique molecular identifiers was prepared. TCRdb used MiXCR to reprocess the PCR reads, holding one entry per CDR3 protein. This repertoire shows about 440,000 distinct CDR3 sequences, around 46% found once; its top ten account for 27%. The sequencing used PBMCs, collected before TCRalphabeta/CD19-depleted stem cell transplant. The receptor set was obtained from a girl aged 2 to 9 with aplastic anemia, due to receive a stem cell transplant.

This clonotype was found once. The chain couples TRBV5-1 to TRBJ1-6, with 10 bases matching TRBD1. This CDR3 has 14 residues. The germline CDR1 and CDR2 sequences are SGHRS and YFSETQ. V lost 4 bases, J lost 9 bases, and 4 bases stayed unmatched. As DNA, the CDR3 is TGCGCCAGCAGCGGGGACAGGGGTCCTTCACCCCTCCACTTT. It encodes CASSGDRGPSPLHF.

This clonotype was picked up a small number of times. The chain couples TRBV7-9 to TRBJ2-1; 13 bases agree with TRBD2. The V segment lost 6 bases and the J segment 5 bases; nucleotides outside the gene matches: 4. The CDR3 loop spans 15 amino acids. The germline gives CDR1 SEHNR, CDR2 FQNEAQ (reference sequence). For the CDR3, the DNA is TGTGCCAGCAGGGAGGGACTAGCGGGGAACAATGAGCAGTTCTTC. Amino acids: CASREGLAGNNEQFF.

V and J are TRBV20-1 and TRBJ1-1; D not resolved. In germline, CDR1 is DFQATT, CDR2 SNEGSKA (reference sequence). The V end lost 1 base, the J end lost 4 bases, and 13 bases lay between the germline ends. The CDR3 covers 14 residues. In DNA form, the CDR3 reads TGCAGTGCTAGAGTAAGGGTAGCGGGCACTGAAGCTTTCTTT. This encodes CSARVRVAGTEAFF.

This chain uses TRBV20-1 with TRBJ2-3, with 14 nucleotides matching TRBD2. The CDR3 sequence is 17 residues long. CDR1 DFQATT and CDR2 SNEGSKA come from the germline V gene (reference sequence). J was trimmed by 4 bases and V by 0 bases; bases with no gene match: 6. Here the CDR3 DNA reads TGCAGTGCTAGAGATCTGGGACTAGCGGGGGCGGCAGATACGCAGTATTTT. Its translation: CSARDLGLAGAADTQYF.

This clonotype occurred a few times. The chain couples TRBV20-1 to TRBJ1-5; no definite D call. Germline V CDR1 and CDR2: DFQATT, SNEGSKA (reference sequence). The CDR3 length is 13 residues. With 1 base removed from V and 1 base from J, the gap between germline ends came to 5 bases. CDR3 in amino acids: CSARARSNQPQHF. The CDR3 DNA reads TGCAGTGCTAGAGCGCGGAGCAATCAGCCCCAGCATTTT.

This clonotype was counted between two and nine times. The genes are TRBV29-1 and TRBJ2-1; 12 bases are shared with TRBD2. V was clipped by 3 bases and J by 15 bases; unmatched bases: 12. Germline CDR1 SQVTM, CDR2 ANQGSEA. The CDR3 loop spans 14 amino acids. As DNA, the CDR3 is TGCAGCGTTGACGCTCCCGGGACTAGCGGGCAAGGGTTCTTC. It codes for CSVDAPGTSGQGFF.

The rearrangement links TRBV5-1 to TRBJ1-2, with 11 nucleotides matching TRBD1. This CDR3 has 14 amino acids. The junction had 3 bases not matched to a gene; V was cut back by 5 bases and J by 3 bases. Germline-derived CDR1 and CDR2 are SGHRS and YFSETQ. Here the CDR3 DNA reads TGCGCCAGCAGGGACAGGGGGCAAGACTATGGCTACACCTTC. This gives the protein CASRDRGQDYGYTF.

This chain uses TRBV20-1 with TRBJ2-5; D ambiguous. V lost 3 bases, J lost 5 bases, and 10 bases lay in between. Germline CDR1 DFQATT, CDR2 SNEGSKA (reference sequence). The CDR3 sequence is 12 residues long. Written as DNA, the CDR3 is TGCAGTGCTAGGGCCCGATTGGAGACCCAGTACTTC. Translating it yields CSARARLETQYF.

This clonotype was seen only once. The rearrangement joins TRBV12-3 or TRBV12-4 to TRBJ1-2; D is uncertain. The CDR3 is made up of 11 amino acids. V lost 6 bases and J lost 8, with 10 bases in between. The CDR3 DNA is TGTGCCAGCAGGGGAGGGCCCGGCTACACCTTC. This translates into CASRGGPGYTF.

This clonotype has at least ten counts. The chain links TRBV5-1 to TRBJ2-5; D is possibly TRBD2 (6 bases). V was clipped by 1 base and J by 4 bases, with 23 bases between them. CDR1 SGHRS and CDR2 YFSETQ come from the germline V gene. This CDR3 is built from 18 residues. This CDR3 is CASSLSLGGGGMRETQYF. The CDR3 DNA reads TGCGCCAGCAGCTTGAGTCTCGGGGGAGGAGGTATGAGAGAGACCCAGTACTTC.

This clonotype was seen only a few times. The chain links TRBV20-1 to TRBJ2-7; TRBD2 agrees at 8 bases. From germline, CDR1 is DFQATT and CDR2 SNEGSKA (reference sequence). The junction had 12 bases not matched to a gene; V was cut back by 6 bases and J by 2 bases. This CDR3 contains 15 residues. The CDR3 sequence is CSATWAGGLAYEQYF. The CDR3, as DNA: TGCAGTGCCACTTGGGCGGGAGGTTTAGCCTACGAGCAGTACTTC.

This chain joins TRBV28 and TRBJ2-3, with TRBD2 matching 8 bases. The CDR3 loop spans 16 amino acids. Germline assignment: CDR1 MDHEN and CDR2 SYDVKM. Trimming removed 6 bases from V and 5 bases from J; junction bases left unmatched: 13. The CDR3: CASSPGGATQGDTQYF. The CDR3 DNA follows: TGTGCCAGCAGCCCCGGGGGGGCGACCCAGGGAGATACGCAGTATTTT.

This clonotype was observed at least ten times. The chain recombines TRBV5-5 with TRBJ2-7; D is uncertain. V was clipped by 0 bases and J by 2 bases, with 12 bases between them. The length of the CDR3 is 15 residues. Per the germline V gene, CDR1 is SGHKS and CDR2 is YYEKEE (reference sequence). The chain's CDR3 is CASSLDFSVTYEQYF. CDR3 nucleotide sequence: TGTGCCAGCAGCTTGGATTTCTCGGTTACCTACGAGCAGTACTTC. Full variable domain (remainder filled in from reference TRBV5-5 and TRBJ2-7): DAGVTQSPTHLIKTRGQQVTLRCSPISGHKSVSWYQQVLGQGPQFIFQYYEKEERGRGNFPDRFSARQFPNYSSELNVNALLLGDSALYLCASSLDFSVTYEQYFGPGTRLTVT.